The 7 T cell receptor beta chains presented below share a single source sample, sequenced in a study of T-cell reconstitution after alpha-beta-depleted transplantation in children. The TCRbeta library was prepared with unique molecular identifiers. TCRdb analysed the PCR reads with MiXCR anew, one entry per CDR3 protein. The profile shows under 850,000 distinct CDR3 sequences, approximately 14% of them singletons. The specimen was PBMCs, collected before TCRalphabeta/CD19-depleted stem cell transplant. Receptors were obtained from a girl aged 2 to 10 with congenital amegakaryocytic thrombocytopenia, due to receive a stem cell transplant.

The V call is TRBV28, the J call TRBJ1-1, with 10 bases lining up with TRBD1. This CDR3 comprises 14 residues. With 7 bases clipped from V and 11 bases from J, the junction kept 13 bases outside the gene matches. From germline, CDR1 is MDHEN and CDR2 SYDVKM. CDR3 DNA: TGTGCCAGCATCCAACCGGGACAGGGGCTCGAGGCTTTCTTT. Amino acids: CASIQPGQGLEAFF.

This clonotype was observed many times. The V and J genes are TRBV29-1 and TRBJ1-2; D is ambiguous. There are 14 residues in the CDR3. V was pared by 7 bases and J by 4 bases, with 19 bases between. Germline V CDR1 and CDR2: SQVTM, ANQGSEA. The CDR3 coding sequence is TGCAGCGCTCCCGATCAACGTGTCGGCTATGGCTACACCTTC. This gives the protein CSAPDQRVGYGYTF. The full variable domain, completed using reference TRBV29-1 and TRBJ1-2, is SAVISQKPSRDICQRGTSLTIQCQVDSQVTMMFWYRQQPGQSLTLIATANQGSEATYESGFVIDKFPISRPNLTFSTLTVSNMSPEDSSIYLCSAPDQRVGYGYTFGSGTRLTVV.

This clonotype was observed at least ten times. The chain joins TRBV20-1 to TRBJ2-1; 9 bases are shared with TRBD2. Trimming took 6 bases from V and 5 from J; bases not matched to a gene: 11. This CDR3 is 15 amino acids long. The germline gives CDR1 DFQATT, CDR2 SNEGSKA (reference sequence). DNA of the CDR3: TGCAGTGCCAATTTCGCCGCTAGCGGGAACAATGAGCAGTTCTTC. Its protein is CSANFAASGNNEQFF.

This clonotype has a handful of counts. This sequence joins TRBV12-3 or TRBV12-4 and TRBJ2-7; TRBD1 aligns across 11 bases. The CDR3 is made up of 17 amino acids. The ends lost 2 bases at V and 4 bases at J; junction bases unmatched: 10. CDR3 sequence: CASSLIAQDRGRYEQYF. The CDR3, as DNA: TGTGCCAGCAGTTTAATAGCCCAGGACAGGGGGCGGTACGAGCAGTACTTC.

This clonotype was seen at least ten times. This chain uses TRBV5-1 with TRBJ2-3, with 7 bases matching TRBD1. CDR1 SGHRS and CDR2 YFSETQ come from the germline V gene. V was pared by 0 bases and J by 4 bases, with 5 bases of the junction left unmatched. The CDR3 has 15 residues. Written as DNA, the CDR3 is TGCGCCAGCAGCTTGGACAGGGGTTCTTCAGATACGCAGTATTTT. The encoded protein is CASSLDRGSSDTQYF.

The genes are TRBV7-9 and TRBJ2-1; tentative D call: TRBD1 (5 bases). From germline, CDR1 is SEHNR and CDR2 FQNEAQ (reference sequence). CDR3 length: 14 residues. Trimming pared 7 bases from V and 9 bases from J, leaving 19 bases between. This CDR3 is CASKLGAAYFEQFF. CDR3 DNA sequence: TGTGCCAGCAAATTAGGGGCCGCATATTTTGAGCAGTTCTTC.

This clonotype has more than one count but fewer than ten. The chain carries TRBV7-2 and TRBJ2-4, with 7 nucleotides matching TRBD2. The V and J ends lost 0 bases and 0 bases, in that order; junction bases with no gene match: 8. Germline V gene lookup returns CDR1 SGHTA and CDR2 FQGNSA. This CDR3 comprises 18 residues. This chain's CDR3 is CASSLALLSGLAKNIQYF. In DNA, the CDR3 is TGTGCCAGCAGCTTAGCCCTTCTTAGCGGGCTAGCCAAAAACATTCAGTACTTC.